Each of the 30 T cell receptor beta chains below was sequenced from the same sample in a study of shared clonotypes between healthy human individuals. As defined, naive CD8 cells were CD45RO-negative and positively selected for CCR7, with terminally differentiated effector memory CD45RA+ cells excluded. The data were produced by immunoSEQ multiplex PCR, yet TCRdb's version contains in-frame clones alone and is incomplete. The profile shows around 2,100,000 clones, around 96% of them singletons. Sequences were obtained from naive CD8+ T cells sorted from blood. These receptors came from a man younger than 35 in good health.

The genes are TRBV7-3 and TRBJ1-5; TRBD1 matches 10 bases. Germline trimming cut 5 bases from V and 4 bases from J; bases unmatched to any gene: 5. The CDR3 sequence is 15 residues long. Germline V gene sequence: CDR1 SGHTA, CDR2 FQGTGA. CDR3 loop: CASSPEDRGNQPQHF. In DNA, the CDR3 is TGTGCCAGCAGCCCTGAGGACAGGGGGAATCAGCCCCAGCATTTT. Filled out from reference TRBV7-3 and TRBJ1-5, the complete variable domain reads GAGVSQTPSNKVTEKGKYVELRCDPISGHTALYWYRQSLGQGPEFLIYFQGTGAADDSGLPNDRFFAVRPEGSVSTLKIQRTERGDSAVYLCASSPEDRGNQPQHFGDGTRLSIL.

This clone was observed once. Other DNA sequences within the sample encode an identical CDR3. This sequence joins TRBV30 and TRBJ1-1; unclear D gene. V lost 0 bases, J lost 5 bases, and 10 bases lay in between. The length of the CDR3 is 13 residues. Germline values: CDR1 GTSNPN, CDR2 SVGIG (reference sequence). Written as DNA, the CDR3 is TGTGCCTGGAGTGTAGTCGCCGGAACTGAAGCTTTCTTT. This translates into CAWSVVAGTEAFF.

The chain recombines TRBV19 with TRBJ2-1, with 8 bases that match TRBD2. CDR3 length: 13 amino acids. J lost 9 bases, V lost 3 bases, and 4 bases had no gene match. In germline, CDR1 is LNHDA, CDR2 SQIVND (reference sequence). This CDR3 reads CASSILAGSEQFF. CDR3 nucleotide sequence: TGTGCCAGTAGTATTTTAGCGGGAAGTGAGCAGTTCTTC.

The rearrangement uses TRBV6-1 and TRBJ2-7; TRBD2 aligns across 9 bases. J gave up 3 bases and V 1 base, and 13 bases lay outside the gene matches. In germline, CDR1 is MNHNS, CDR2 SASEGT. The CDR3 contains 18 residues. The CDR3 DNA follows: TGTGCCAGCAGTGAAGTAGGGGCGGGAGGGCCAAGATACTACGAGCAGTACTTC. Protein: CASSEVGAGGPRYYEQYF.

V gene TRBV6-1 combines with J gene TRBJ1-1; D remains ambiguous. Looked up from germline, CDR1 is MNHNS and CDR2 is SASEGT. The V end lost 5 bases, the J end lost 10 bases, and 14 bases lay between the germline ends. This CDR3 spans 12 amino acids. The CDR3 loop reads CASSYVRGRAFF. As DNA, the CDR3 is TGTGCCAGCAGTTATGTACGGGGAAGAGCTTTCTTT.

This clone was observed once. CDR3 nucleotides: TGTGCCAGCAGACAAAGGGGGACAGGGACGAACACTGAAGCTTTCTTT. Its translation is CASRQRGTGTNTEAFF. The chain links TRBV7-9 to TRBJ1-1, with TRBD1 matching over 9 bases. Germline V gene lookup returns CDR1 SEHNR and CDR2 FQNEAQ (reference sequence). This CDR3 is 16 amino acids long. J gave up 1 base and V 6 bases, and 9 bases lay outside the gene matches.

J is TRBJ1-4 and V is TRBV27; possibly TRBD1 for D (5 bases). CDR3 size: 16 residues. V was trimmed by 6 bases and J by 4 bases, leaving 18 bases between them. CDR1 is MNHEY and CDR2 is SMNVEV in the germline V gene (reference sequence). The CDR3 sequence is CASRPGRIVNNEKLFF. The CDR3, as DNA: TGTGCCAGCAGACCGGGACGGATAGTTAATAATGAAAAACTGTTTTTT.

The chain uses TRBV10-3 and TRBJ2-5, with TRBD1 matching 8 bases. Germline CDR1 and CDR2: ENHRY and SYGVKD. This CDR3 region has 17 residues. The ends lost 6 bases at V and 5 bases at J; junction bases unmatched: 17. The chain's CDR3 is CAISGPSDRDSGETQYF. As DNA, the CDR3 is TGTGCCATCAGCGGCCCTTCGGACAGGGATTCCGGGGAGACCCAGTACTTC.

The chain has TRBV6-5 and TRBJ2-7, with a weak D call TRBD2 (6 bases). The CDR3 has 15 residues. V gave up 5 bases and J gave up 0 bases, with 14 bases separating them. Germline values: CDR1 MNHEY, CDR2 SVGAGI. This CDR3 reads CASSPSSGPSYEQYF. The CDR3 DNA sequence: TGTGCCAGCAGTCCCTCAAGCGGGCCCTCCTACGAGCAGTACTTC.

V is TRBV7-9 and J is TRBJ1-6; D gene ambiguous. The V end was cut by 4 bases, the J end by 10 bases, with 14 bases between. Germline V gene lookup returns CDR1 SEHNR and CDR2 FQNEAQ (reference sequence). The CDR3 runs to 14 residues. CDR3 in DNA: TGTGCCAGCAGCTCAGGAAAACCGGAATCACCCCTCCACTTT. This gives the protein CASSSGKPESPLHF.

The chain couples TRBV7-9 to TRBJ2-7; no firm D call. The CDR3 spans 14 residues. Between the trimmed V and J ends, which lost 2 bases and 2 bases, there was a span of 10 bases. Germline CDR1 is SEHNR and CDR2 is FQNEAQ (reference sequence). CDR3 nucleotides: TGTGCCAGCAGCTTAAGGCGAGCCCCCTACGAGCAGTACTTC. It is translated as CASSLRRAPYEQYF.

The V call is TRBV6-1, the J call TRBJ2-1, with D maybe TRBD2 (5 bases). Germline CDR1 MNHNS, CDR2 SASEGT. The CDR3 has 15 residues. V lost 1 base and J 6 bases, leaving 13 bases between the germline ends. CDR3 nucleotides: TGTGCCAGCAGTGAAGAGACGGCTGAGGGCAATGAGCAGTTCTTC. It is translated as CASSEETAEGNEQFF.

This chain connects TRBV5-8 to TRBJ2-7; D may be TRBD1 (6 bases). Trimming stripped 6 bases from V and 2 bases from J, with 18 bases between. Germline values: CDR1 SGHTS, CDR2 YDEGEE. The CDR3 spans 15 residues. The CDR3 region is CASINPVGTTYEQYF. DNA of the CDR3: TGTGCCAGCATCAACCCGGTTGGGACAACCTACGAGCAGTACTTC.

The CDR3 DNA is TGTGCCAGTAGTATCTACGAGCAGTACTTC. Encoded protein: CASSIYEQYF. This chain links TRBV19 with TRBJ2-7; D is unresolved. Germline CDR1 reads LNHDA; CDR2 reads SQIVND (reference sequence). The CDR3 is 10 residues long. The V end was cut by 3 bases, the J end by 3 bases, with 0 bases between.

The CDR3 reads CAMGGSGMTSYNEQFF. In nucleotides, the CDR3 is TGTGCCATGGGGGGTAGCGGGATGACCTCCTACAATGAGCAGTTCTTC. The chain combines TRBV10-3 with TRBJ2-1; TRBD2 matches at 8 bases. This CDR3 has 16 amino acids. J was trimmed by 0 bases and V by 9 bases; bases with no gene match: 10. From germline, CDR1 is ENHRY and CDR2 SYGVKD.

The rearrangement links TRBV6-5 to TRBJ2-1, with TRBD2 matching 9 bases. Germline V gene data show CDR1 as MNHEY and CDR2 as SVGAGI. Trimming took 4 bases from V and 13 from J; bases not matched to a gene: 8. This CDR3 comprises 13 residues. The CDR3, as DNA: TGTGCCAGCAGTTCCTCTAGCGGGAACCGTCAGTTCTTC. Encoded protein: CASSSSSGNRQFF.

The chain has TRBV7-9 and TRBJ2-3; no clear D gene. V was shortened by 5 bases and J by 1 base, with 7 bases between the two germline ends. There are 13 residues in the CDR3. Germline V lookup: CDR1 SEHNR, CDR2 FQNEAQ (reference sequence). The CDR3 loop reads CASSHAGTDTQYF. CDR3 bases: TGTGCCAGCAGCCACGCAGGCACAGATACGCAGTATTTT.

The V call is TRBV10-3, the J call TRBJ2-7; possibly TRBD2 for D (6 bases). The CDR3 spans 14 residues. V lost 2 bases to trimming and J lost 2 bases, with 10 bases between them. Germline assignment: CDR1 ENHRY and CDR2 SYGVKD. CDR3 residues: CAISEAGLTYEQYF. CDR3 in DNA: TGTGCCATCAGTGAGGCGGGACTGACCTACGAGCAGTACTTC.

The chain employs TRBV7-9 and TRBJ2-1; TRBD2 matches at 10 bases. J lost 8 bases, V lost 3 bases, and 4 bases had no gene match. The CDR3 spans 14 residues. Germline values: CDR1 SEHNR, CDR2 FQNEAQ (reference sequence). CDR3 in amino acids: CASSFSGGADEQFF. The CDR3 DNA sequence: TGTGCCAGCAGCTTCAGCGGGGGGGCAGATGAGCAGTTCTTC. Supplemented by reference TRBV7-9 and TRBJ2-1, the full variable domain reads DTGVSQNPRHKITKRGQNVTFRCDPISEHNRLYWYRQTLGQGPEFLTYFQNEAQLEKSRLLSDRFSAERPKGSFSTLEIQRTEQGDSAMYLCASSFSGGADEQFFGPGTRLTVL.

The CDR3 region is CASSDLEEGGPPLHF. CDR3 nucleotide sequence: TGCGCCAGCAGTGACCTAGAGGAGGGGGGTCCACCCCTCCACTTT. The chain employs TRBV10-1 and TRBJ1-6; D may be TRBD1 (6 bases). The CDR3 contains 15 residues. The germline V gene has CDR1 WNHNN and CDR2 SYGVQD (reference sequence). Between the trimmed V and J ends, which lost 3 bases and 11 bases, there was a span of 17 bases.

The chain employs TRBV19 and TRBJ1-2; maybe TRBD1 (5 bases). Germline CDR1 LNHDA, CDR2 SQIVND (reference sequence). Deletions cut 5 bases from V and 7 bases from J, with 23 bases between. The CDR3 extends over 16 amino acids. Written as DNA, the CDR3 is TGTGCCAGTAGTCCCCAGTGGCCCCCAGGGCCCTTTGGCTACACCTTC. The encoded protein is CASSPQWPPGPFGYTF. Complete variable domain (other parts from reference TRBV19 and TRBJ1-2): DGGITQSPKYLFRKEGQNVTLSCEQNLNHDAMYWYRQDPGQGLRLIYYSQIVNDFQKGDIAEGYSVSREKKESFPLTVTSAQKNPTAFYLCASSPQWPPGPFGYTFGSGTRLTVV.

This sequence joins TRBV6-6 and TRBJ2-3; weak D call: TRBD1 (6 bases). V was clipped by 6 bases and J by 6 bases, with 10 bases between them. The CDR3 sequence is 12 residues long. Per the germline V gene, CDR1 is MNHNY and CDR2 is SVGAGI (reference sequence). The DNA for the CDR3 is TGTGCCAGCAGCGAGCAGGGGGATACGCAGTATTTT. This codes for CASSEQGDTQYF.

The table lists this clone with a count of one. The V call is TRBV27, the J call TRBJ2-1, with TRBD2 matching over 8 bases. The CDR3 runs 15 residues. Germline V CDR1 and CDR2: MNHEY, SMNVEV (reference sequence). With 4 bases clipped from V and 8 bases from J, the junction kept 10 bases outside the gene matches. The CDR3 sequence is CASSSPSGGEDEQFF. CDR3 coding DNA: TGTGCCAGCAGTTCCCCCTCCGGGGGGGAGGATGAGCAGTTCTTC.

DNA of the CDR3: TGTGCCAGCAGTGAATCCACGTGGGCAGAGGACAGGGAGTATGGCTACACCTTC. Translating it yields CASSESTWAEDREYGYTF. This sequence joins TRBV2 and TRBJ1-2; 8 nucleotides agree with TRBD1. The V gene's germline CDR1 is SNHLY and CDR2 FYNNEI. This CDR3 comprises 18 residues. V dropped 2 bases and J dropped 5; count of bases not matched to a gene: 16.

The V call is TRBV10-2, the J call TRBJ2-7, with 8 bases aligning to TRBD1. There are 11 residues in the CDR3. Germline-derived CDR1 and CDR2 are WSHSY and SAAADI. V lost 8 bases to trimming and J lost 6 bases; unmatched junction nucleotides: 3. In DNA form, the CDR3 reads TGCGCCAGCCACAGGGGGTCCGAGCAGTACTTC. Its translation: CASHRGSEQYF.

The chain uses TRBV6-1 and TRBJ1-1; TRBD1 is a possible D gene (5 bases). Germline CDR1 MNHNS, CDR2 SASEGT. The CDR3 has 10 residues. This CDR3 reads CEETAPGAFF. CDR3 DNA sequence: TGTGAGGAGACAGCTCCAGGAGCTTTCTTT.

The gene calls are TRBV14 and TRBJ2-2; D gene ambiguous. Trimming left V 0 bases short and J 3 bases short, with 11 bases between. Per the germline V gene, CDR1 is SGHDN and CDR2 is FVKESK. The CDR3 loop spans 16 amino acids. The CDR3 here is CASSQDRLLHTGELFF. The CDR3 DNA follows: TGTGCCAGCAGCCAAGATCGCCTCCTGCACACCGGGGAGCTGTTTTTT.

About this clone itself: Other DNA sequences of this sample code for an identical CDR3. This chain connects TRBV27 to TRBJ2-2, with D possibly being TRBD2 (5 bases). The V gene lost 3 bases and the J gene lost 5 bases, with 7 bases spanning the gap. Per the germline V gene, CDR1 is MNHEY and CDR2 is SMNVEV (reference sequence). CDR3 length equals 13 residues. The CDR3 is CASSFGGTGELFF. CDR3 coding DNA: TGTGCCAGCAGTTTTGGCGGGACCGGGGAGCTGTTTTTT.

This chain uses TRBV4-3 with TRBJ2-3; 8 nucleotides match TRBD1. The CDR3 is 14 residues long. Germline loops: CDR1 LGHNA, CDR2 YSLEER. After removal of 8 bases from V and 3 bases from J, the junction contained 7 bases not matched to a gene. Here the CDR3 DNA reads TGCGCCAGCGCCCCGACAGGGGAAACAGATACGCAGTATTTT. Amino acids: CASAPTGETDTQYF.

This chain uses TRBV28 with TRBJ2-1; D could derive from TRBD1 or TRBD2 (6 bases each). CDR3 size: 14 residues. Per germline, CDR1 MDHEN and CDR2 SYDVKM. Trimming took off 7 bases at V and 12 bases at J, with 22 bases between the two ends. Here the CDR3 DNA reads TGTGCCAGCATCCCTCGAGGGGGGTCCCCAGGGCAGTTCTTC. Its protein is CASIPRGGSPGQFF.